The 26 T cell receptor beta chains in this list originate from one sample, sequenced in a study of regulatory T cells in long-lasting Graves disease. CDR3-region Arm-PCR and iRepertoire HTBI primers produced the TCR beta libraries. TCRdb re-called the multiplex PCR reads with MiXCR, one entry per CDR3 protein. The sample has about 420,000 distinct CDR3 sequences, about a sixth seen once. This sample's time point: newly diagnosed GD, antithyroid drugs for less than 3 months. PBMCs were the source of the RNA used for TCR sequencing. This same sample was also part of a study on T cells in Graves' hyperthyroidism and ophthalmopathy.

Sample: peripheral blood mononuclear cells (PBMCs), taken at new diagnosis, from a patient treated with antithyroid drugs. These receptors came from a woman aged 18-30 years with Graves disease.

With respect to this clonotype: With a far larger clone one base away, a read error is the likely cause. The J gene is TRBJ2-3, the V gene TRBV7-2, with D perhaps matching TRBD1 (6 bases). The germline V gene encodes CDR1 SGHTA and CDR2 FQGNSA. This CDR3 is 14 amino acids long. As DNA, the CDR3 is TGTGCCAGCAGCTTAGCGACAGGCTGGGGGACCCGGTACTTC. Translated, it gives CASSLATGWGTRYF.

The CDR3 protein is CASSVGDLSYNEQFF. CDR3 nucleotide sequence: TGTGCCAGCAGTGTTGGGGACCTTTCCTACAATGAGCAGTTCTTC. The chain recombines TRBV12-3 or TRBV12-4 with TRBJ2-1; TRBD1 or TRBD2 may be the D gene (5 bases each). Trimming took 5 bases from V and 1 from J, leaving 12 bases between them. The CDR3 spans 15 residues.

This rearrangement joins TRBV20-1 to TRBJ2-3; 11 nucleotides agree with TRBD1. This CDR3 region has 13 residues. V shed 7 bases, J shed 4 bases, and the junction held 4 bases outside the gene matches. Germline values: CDR1 DFQATT, CDR2 SNEGSKA (reference sequence). The CDR3 bases are TGCAGTGAGCGGACAGGGGGCGCAGATACGCAGTATTTT. The encoded protein is CSERTGGADTQYF.

Note on this clonotype: The missing conserved phenylalanine or tryptophan at the end of this CDR3 makes a read error likely. The limits of the CDR3 on the DNA are not certain, so only TCRdb's listed CDR3 is given. V gene TRBV7-9 combines with J gene TRBJ2-5; the D call in the table, TRBD1, was not verified against the DNA. Germline values: CDR1 SEHNR, CDR2 FQNEAQ (reference sequence). Ends included, the CDR3 has 16 residues. The CDR3 region is CASSETGHRGGETHYL.

This clonotype was observed a single time. V usage is TRBV20-1 and J usage is TRBJ1-5, with D hard to call. Germline V gene sequence: CDR1 DFQATT, CDR2 SNEGSKA (reference sequence). V gave up 3 bases and J gave up 5 bases, with 17 bases separating them. This CDR3 is built from 15 residues. CDR3 sequence: CSARSFGSWDQPQHF. The CDR3, as DNA: TGCAGTGCTAGGAGTTTTGGGTCATGGGATCAGCCCCAGCATTTT.

J is TRBJ1-2 and V is TRBV12-3 or TRBV12-4, with D perhaps matching TRBD1 (6 bases). Trimming shortened V by 2 bases and J by 7 bases, and 11 bases separated the two germline ends. The CDR3 length is 13 residues. CDR3 residues: CASSLSGDGGYTF. CDR3 sequence (DNA): TGTGCCAGCAGTTTATCAGGGGATGGTGGCTACACCTTC.

This clonotype was detected only a few times. The chain has TRBV10-3 and TRBJ2-7; 10 nucleotides line up with TRBD2. CDR3 size: 15 residues. Per germline, CDR1 ENHRY and CDR2 SYGVKD. The J segment lost 7 bases and the V segment lost 7 bases, leaving 13 bases of the junction unmatched. Written as DNA, the CDR3 is TGTGCCATCAAATTACACGGGACTAGCGAGGAGGAGCAGTACTTC. Its protein is CAIKLHGTSEEEQYF.

V and J are TRBV4-1 and TRBJ1-1; a possible D gene is TRBD1 (6 bases). Germline values: CDR1 MGHRA, CDR2 YSYEKL. The germline V and J ends were trimmed by 5 bases and 4 bases, with 17 bases remaining between them. The CDR3 is made up of 15 amino acids. The CDR3 is CASSIGGGSFTEAFF. CDR3 sequence (DNA): TGCGCCAGCAGCATAGGGGGGGGGAGTTTCACTGAAGCTTTCTTT.

Comments on this clonotype: A read error is possible here, since a much larger clone lies one base away. This chain joins TRBV20-1 and TRBJ2-3; D remains ambiguous. Germline V gene data show CDR1 as DFQATT and CDR2 as SNEGSKA (reference sequence). The CDR3 spans 11 residues. Between the trimmed V and J ends, which lost 2 bases and 5 bases, there was a span of 5 bases. The CDR3 coding sequence is TGCAGTGCTAGATTGGAAGATACGCAGTATTTT. It yields the protein CSARLEDTQYF.

The chain couples TRBV7-3 to TRBJ1-2; D not resolved. V lost 6 bases, J lost 3 bases, and 8 bases lay in between. The germline CDR1 and CDR2 sequences are SGHTA and FQGTGA. The CDR3 contains 12 residues. This CDR3 is CASRLGYYGYTF. CDR3 nucleotide sequence: TGTGCCAGCAGATTAGGGTACTATGGCTACACCTTC.

This clonotype was seen repeatedly, ten times or more. The chain uses TRBV20-1 and TRBJ2-5, with TRBD1 as a possible D gene (6 bases). V was pared by 3 bases and J by 2 bases, with 13 bases between. Germline V gene lookup returns CDR1 DFQATT and CDR2 SNEGSKA (reference sequence). This CDR3 contains 14 residues. For the CDR3, the DNA is TGCAGTGCTAGCCCGAGGGGGATACAAGAGACCCAGTACTTC. Protein: CSASPRGIQETQYF.

This clonotype was recorded a few times. The chain couples TRBV19 to TRBJ2-1; 13 bases are shared with TRBD2. The V gene end was trimmed by 4 bases and the J gene end by 8 bases; junction bases not matched to a gene: 5. This CDR3 has 15 residues. CDR1 LNHDA and CDR2 SQIVND come from the germline V gene (reference sequence). In DNA, the CDR3 is TGTGCCAGTAGTAAGGGGACTAGCGGGAAACATGAGCAGTTCTTC. It yields the protein CASSKGTSGKHEQFF.

The table lists this clonotype with many counts. The chain recombines TRBV18 with TRBJ2-5; D remains unclear. Trimming left V 2 bases short and J 1 base short, with 11 bases between. Germline CDR1 reads KGHSH; CDR2 reads LQKENI. The CDR3 sequence is 15 residues long. In DNA form, the CDR3 reads TGTGCCAGCTCACCAGGGGAAGGGATCCAAGAGACCCAGTACTTC. It codes for CASSPGEGIQETQYF.

This rearrangement joins TRBV4-1 to TRBJ2-5; 7 nucleotides line up with TRBD2. This CDR3 contains 15 residues. The junction had 5 bases not matched to a gene; V was cut back by 3 bases and J by 1 base. The germline V gene has CDR1 MGHRA and CDR2 YSYEKL. CDR3 in DNA: TGCGCCAGCAGCCATCGAGCGGGGCCCCAAGAGACCCAGTACTTC. Amino acids: CASSHRAGPQETQYF.

This clonotype occurred a few times. It may be a read error: a sequence one base away is much more abundant. V is TRBV27 and J is TRBJ2-1; possibly TRBD1 for D (6 bases). The V gene's germline CDR1 is MNHEY and CDR2 SMNVEV (reference sequence). The length of the CDR3 is 15 residues. V gave up 5 bases and J gave up 10 bases, with 21 bases separating them. The CDR3 protein is CASSPGQPRTYEQFF. For the CDR3, the DNA is TGTGCCAGCAGTCCTGGACAGCCCCGGACCTACGAGCAGTTCTTC.

This clonotype was picked up many times. The rearrangement uses TRBV5-5 and TRBJ2-7; D is unresolved. There are 15 residues in the CDR3. V lost 0 bases to trimming and J lost 0 bases, with 10 bases between them. The V gene's germline CDR1 is SGHKS and CDR2 YYEKEE (reference sequence). CDR3: CASSLAATSSYEQYF. The CDR3 DNA follows: TGTGCCAGCAGCTTGGCAGCGACCAGCTCCTACGAGCAGTACTTC.

This clonotype was detected ten times or more. This chain connects TRBV12-3 or TRBV12-4 to TRBJ2-1; 10 positions agree with TRBD2. This CDR3 has 17 amino acids. V was pared by 6 bases and J by 0 bases, with 8 bases of the junction left unmatched. CDR3 loop: CASSPQSGRASYNEQFF. Written as DNA, the CDR3 is TGTGCCAGCAGCCCCCAAAGCGGGAGGGCCTCCTACAATGAGCAGTTCTTC.

V is TRBV7-2 and J is TRBJ1-3; D is unclear. This CDR3 has 15 residues. The germline V gene encodes CDR1 SGHTA and CDR2 FQGNSA. V shed 3 bases and J shed 2 bases, with 11 bases lying between them. In nucleotides, the CDR3 is TGTGCCAGCAGCTTGTCTTCAGCTACTGGAAACACCATATATTTT. Translation: CASSLSSATGNTIYF.

This clonotype was counted ten times or more. This chain connects TRBV7-8 to TRBJ1-1; 11 bases align to TRBD1. The CDR3 extends over 16 amino acids. V dropped 4 bases and J dropped 4; count of bases not matched to a gene: 8. Germline CDR1 and CDR2: SGHVS and FQNEAQ. DNA of the CDR3: TGTGCCAGCAGCTCCGGGCCGGGACAGGGGGTCACTGAAGCTTTCTTT. Amino acid sequence: CASSSGPGQGVTEAFF. Looking up the rest from reference TRBV7-8 and TRBJ1-1 gives the full variable domain: GAGVSQSPRYKVAKRGQDVALRCDPISGHVSLFWYQQALGQGPEFLTYFQNEAQLDKSGLPSDRFFAERPEGSVSTLKIQRTQQEDSAVYLCASSSGPGQGVTEAFFGQGTRLTVV.

The V gene is TRBV7-9, the J gene TRBJ2-2, with 12 bases identical to TRBD2. CDR1 is SEHNR and CDR2 is FQNEAQ in the germline V gene (reference sequence). This CDR3 is built from 17 residues. V lost 6 bases and J lost 5; bases outside the gene matches: 10. CDR3 in amino acids: CASSEPSGTSGTGELFF. In DNA, the CDR3 is TGTGCCAGCAGTGAGCCCTCCGGGACTAGCGGGACCGGGGAGCTGTTTTTT. The full variable domain, with the rest looked up from reference TRBV7-9 and TRBJ2-2, is DTGVSQNPRHKITKRGQNVTFRCDPISEHNRLYWYRQTLGQGPEFLTYFQNEAQLEKSRLLSDRFSAERPKGSFSTLEIQRTEQGDSAMYLCASSEPSGTSGTGELFFGEGSRLTVL.

This clonotype was detected many times. The chain carries TRBV28 and TRBJ1-2, with D unclear. Trimming pared 7 bases from V and 0 bases from J, leaving 9 bases between. The germline V gene has CDR1 MDHEN and CDR2 SYDVKM. CDR3 size: 13 residues. The DNA of the CDR3 is TGTGCCAGCAAAAGGGATGCTAACTATGGCTACACCTTC. This encodes CASKRDANYGYTF.

As for this clonotype: A read error may account for a junction end that differs from germline. V and J are TRBV6-1 and TRBJ2-2; TRBD1 matches at 9 bases. The CDR3 spans 16 residues. In germline, CDR1 is MNHNS, CDR2 SASEGT. The CDR3 region is CVSSLPGTGWTGELFF. Here the CDR3 DNA reads TGTGTCAGCAGCCTTCCTGGGACAGGGTGGACCGGGGAGCTGTTTTTT.

This clonotype was counted many times. The chain couples TRBV2 to TRBJ2-3; 11 nucleotides match TRBD2. The DNA matches TRBJ2-7 better at its end, which makes the J call doubtful. Per germline, CDR1 SNHLY and CDR2 FYNNEI. The CDR3 length is 18 residues. The CDR3 sequence is CASSEPTKLAGVGYEQYF. DNA of the CDR3: TGTGCCAGCAGTGAACCTACCAAACTAGCGGGAGTGGGCTACGAGCAGTACTTC.

The chain is built from TRBV4-1 and TRBJ1-1, with D tentatively TRBD1 (5 bases). This CDR3 is 15 amino acids long. CDR1 is MGHRA, CDR2 YSYEKL, per germline. Trimming shortened V by 4 bases and J by 0 bases, and 12 bases separated the two germline ends. The CDR3 region has the DNA TGCGCCAGCAGCCCCCGGGACGGCATGAACACTGAAGCTTTCTTT. Its translation is CASSPRDGMNTEAFF.

The rearrangement joins TRBV6-5 to TRBJ2-5; D gene ambiguous. The CDR3 length is 16 residues. The germline V gene encodes CDR1 MNHEY and CDR2 SVGAGI. V lost 4 bases to trimming and J lost 6 bases, with 21 bases between them. The CDR3 nucleotides are TGTGCCAGCAGTTCCCCCATCCAGGCTCCCTCAAAGACCCAGTACTTC. This translates into CASSSPIQAPSKTQYF.

This clonotype has a handful of counts. Germline and junction disagree at one end, which may indicate a read error. J is TRBJ2-2 and V is TRBV12-3 or TRBV12-4, with TRBD2 matching over 7 bases. This CDR3 comprises 14 residues. CDR3 sequence reads: CASSPGRRTGELLF. The CDR3 DNA is TGTGCCAGCAGTCCCGGGAGGCGGACCGGGGAGCTGCTTTTT.